This T cell receptor (beta chain) originates from a study of T cells in women clearing cervical HPV infection. Study-wide context: Case blood was drawn a median approximately 21 weeks after lesion detection.

All participants had a single incident cervical HPV16 infection, and prevalent HPV16 infections were excluded. Remarks on this clone: The DNA ends 3 residues before the CDR3 does, and the rest of the CDR3 is filled in from the germline J gene.

TCRdb keeps only in-frame clones here, not all; method: immunoSEQ multiplex PCR. The table lists about 48,000 clones. This CDR3 has 13 amino acids. Trimming stripped 7 bases from V and 3 bases from J, with 12 bases between. The clonotype originates from a woman aged 18-69 years with a cervical HPV16 infection that either progressed to CIN3+ or cleared (not recorded which). The V and J genes are TRBV12-3 or TRBV12-4 and TRBJ1-2; D may be TRBD1 (5 bases). The material sequenced was blood buffy coat. CDR3 bases read: TGTGCCAGCACTTCTTTAGGGGACTATGGC. Translating gives CASTSLGDYG. The CDR3, in full, reads CASTSLGDYGYTF.